This TCR beta chain was observed in a study of blood T cell repertoires in COVID-19. In the study overall: Material from acute and convalescent COVID-19 was sourced from the United States, Italy and Spain. Nucleic acid was either cDNA or gDNA, and it came from T cells, B-cell-depleted T cells, or PBMCs.

Study processing details: Reference gene primer amplification yielded estimated nucleated cell counts. Assay used: immunoSEQ multiplex PCR; TCRdb lists only in-frame clones, some missing. For V, J and clone size, that table is used; D and trimming come from the DNA. Found here are 200,000 to 250,000 clones, around four fifths of them singletons; the top ten hold about 5.6%. Germline lookup yields CDR1 SGHTA and CDR2 FQGNSA. The V segment lost 3 bases and the J segment 5 bases; nucleotides outside the gene matches: 9. This CDR3 is built from 15 residues. The chain is built from TRBV7-2 and TRBJ2-7, with TRBD1 matching 8 bases. Sequencing used peripheral blood. This TCR was sampled from a woman aged 70-85 years with COVID-19, enrolled during active disease. The CDR3 DNA is TGTGCCAGCAGCTTGTCTCCAGGGGGCTTTGACGAGCAGTACTTC. Protein sequence: CASSLSPGGFDEQYF.